This T cell receptor (beta chain) was recorded in a study of T cell repertoires in cytomegalovirus infection. Study background: CMV infection and matching HLA type were both indicated by public TCR beta signatures.

Via MiXCR, TCRdb re-called the reads, giving one row per CDR3 protein. The sample consists of about 680,000 distinct CDR3 sequences, 24% of them appearing once. In regard to this clonotype: Its antigen is undetermined.

General study results and limits: CMV carriers with the relevant HLA were identified by cumulative public TCR beta family frequency. The ex vivo response was dominated by HLA-C-restricted CMV-specific TCR beta clonotypes.

The CDR3 has 12 amino acids. V lost 6 bases and J lost 1, with 7 bases in between. The TCR comes from a human donor in good health (CMV status not recorded). Some clones in this sample may be carry-over from other donors' samples. Material for sequencing was CD8+ T cells from PBMCs. J is TRBJ2-7 and V is TRBV12-3 or TRBV12-4; D is undetermined. The CDR3 DNA reads as TGTGCCAGCAGCCCCTTTTCCTACGAGCAGTACTTC. It yields the protein CASSPFSYEQYF.